The clone carrying this T cell receptor (beta chain) was seen a single time. This record comes from a study of blood T cell repertoires in COVID-19. For the study at large: PBMCs, B-cell-depleted T cells, or T cells were the source of the cDNA or gDNA that made up the material.

Assay used: immunoSEQ multiplex PCR; TCRdb lists only in-frame clones, some missing. The sample contains some 260,000 clones, under 95% of which appear only once. CDR3 length: 11 residues. Germline CDR1 is SQVTM and CDR2 is ANQGSEA. The junction had 1 base not matched to a gene; V was cut back by 7 bases and J by 5 bases. Assignments of participants to cohorts depended upon their own reported clinical history. In Cohort 3, a recovered donor had either two negative PCRs, clearance, or symptom resolution. Sequenced sample: PBMCs or T cells enriched from blood (not recorded which). The gene calls are TRBV29-1 and TRBJ1-2; 10 nucleotides align to TRBD1. This sequence originates from a woman aged 18-29 years who had recovered from COVID-19. The CDR3: CSGTGGYGYTF. DNA for the CDR3: TGCAGCGGGACAGGGGGGTATGGCTACACCTTC.